This T cell receptor beta chain emerged from a study of blood T cell repertoires in COVID-19. In the study overall: Sites across the United States, Italy and Spain contributed samples from acute and convalescent COVID-19. The cDNA or gDNA used as material had been derived from T cells, B-cell-depleted T cells, or PBMCs.

Enrolment of Seattle patients took place during active infection, and they were followed longitudinally. This CDR3 contains 15 residues. V was pared by 7 bases and J by 4 bases, with 6 bases of the junction left unmatched. The germline V gene encodes CDR1 SNHLY and CDR2 FYNNEI. Study processing details: Nucleated cell counts were estimated from reference gene primer amplification. Only in-frame clones appear in the TCRdb table, and some are missing; sequencing was by immunoSEQ multiplex PCR. D and trimming come from the DNA, and the V and J calls and clone size come from that table. The table lists 87,000 or so clones, about 85% of them singletons.

The chain links TRBV2 to TRBJ2-1, with 11 bases identical to TRBD2. The specimen sequenced was peripheral blood. The receptor was isolated from a woman at least 80 years old with COVID-19, enrolled during active disease. CDR3 loop: CASIRGTSGYNEQFF. The CDR3 coding sequence is TGTGCCAGCATTCGAGGGACTAGCGGTTACAATGAGCAGTTCTTC.